The 9 T cell receptor beta chains listed next were all sequenced from one sample in a study of identical twins. TCRdb called the 5' RACE reads again in MiXCR, with one record for every CDR3 protein. The repertoire holds about 240,000 distinct CDR3 sequences, with roughly a tenth as singletons. The source material was memory T cells sorted from blood. The receptors were gathered from a man between 50 and 59 years old in good health.

The table lists this clonotype with many counts. CDR3 in amino acids: CASSEASARTGRWGYTF. The CDR3 DNA follows: TGTGCCAGCAGTGAAGCGTCGGCCCGGACAGGGCGGTGGGGCTACACCTTC. This chain connects TRBV2 to TRBJ1-2; 8 bases map to TRBD1. Germline V gives CDR1 SNHLY, CDR2 FYNNEI. V dropped 0 bases and J dropped 8; count of bases not matched to a gene: 14. This CDR3 is built from 17 residues.

The chain combines TRBV20-1 with TRBJ1-5, with no clear D. V lost 3 bases to trimming and J lost 3 bases, with 6 bases between them. Germline V CDR1 and CDR2: DFQATT, SNEGSKA (reference sequence). This CDR3 region has 12 residues. CDR3 nucleotide sequence: TGCAGTGCTAGCCGGGTCAATCAGCCCCAGCATTTT. It yields the protein CSASRVNQPQHF.

This clonotype was counted at least ten times. The gene calls are TRBV20-1 and TRBJ1-6; perhaps TRBD1 as D (5 bases). The CDR3 runs 19 residues. With 3 bases removed from V and 0 bases from J, the gap between germline ends came to 21 bases. The germline gives CDR1 DFQATT, CDR2 SNEGSKA (reference sequence). CDR3 in amino acids: CSARGYLRKGSSYNSPLHF. The DNA of the CDR3 is TGCAGTGCTAGGGGGTATCTCCGGAAGGGGAGCTCCTATAATTCACCCCTCCACTTT.

This clonotype was found many times. The chain links TRBV29-1 to TRBJ2-5; D is uncertain. CDR1 is SQVTM, CDR2 ANQGSEA, per germline. CDR3 length: 13 amino acids. V lost 1 base to trimming and J lost 5 bases, with 11 bases between them. The CDR3 sequence: CSVEGTQGETQYF. CDR3 bases: TGCAGCGTTGAAGGCACTCAAGGGGAGACCCAGTACTTC.

This clonotype came up a few times. The genes are TRBV15 and TRBJ1-6; D is uncertain. V was trimmed by 0 bases and J by 0 bases, leaving 9 bases between them. The CDR3 covers 17 residues. CDR1 is LNHNV and CDR2 is YYDKDF in the germline V gene (reference sequence). The CDR3 coding sequence is TGTGCCACCAGCAGAGATTTTGCAGGCTCCTATAATTCACCCCTCCACTTT. Translated, it gives CATSRDFAGSYNSPLHF.

Only a few counts were recorded for this clonotype. V gene TRBV14 combines with J gene TRBJ1-5; maybe TRBD1 (5 bases). The CDR3 totals 15 residues. Germline CDR1 SGHDN, CDR2 FVKESK. The V end lost 5 bases, the J end lost 7 bases, and 18 bases lay between the germline ends. As DNA, the CDR3 is TGTGCCAGCAGCTCAGGGCCACCGGGACGGCAGCCCCAGCATTTT. Residues: CASSSGPPGRQPQHF. The whole variable domain, remainder taken from reference TRBV14 and TRBJ1-5, is EAGVTQFPSHSVIEKGQTVTLRCDPISGHDNLYWYRRVMGKEIKFLLHFVKESKQDESGMPNNRFLAERTGGTYSTLKVQPAELEDSGVYFCASSSGPPGRQPQHFGDGTRLSIL.

This clonotype has ten or more counts. The V call is TRBV29-1, the J call TRBJ2-2, with D unresolved. The CDR3 loop spans 12 amino acids. The V and J ends lost 4 bases and 3 bases respectively, with 6 bases between them. CDR1 is SQVTM and CDR2 is ANQGSEA in the germline V gene. The CDR3 protein is CSVGLHTGELFF. The CDR3 coding sequence is TGCAGCGTTGGCCTGCACACCGGGGAGCTGTTTTTT.

This clonotype was counted at least ten times. The CDR3 sequence: CASSLGGAGSDEQFF. For the CDR3, the DNA is TGCGCCAGCAGCTTGGGGGGAGCGGGGTCCGATGAGCAGTTCTTC. The chain is built from TRBV5-1 and TRBJ2-1, with TRBD2 identical over 7 bases. Germline V lookup: CDR1 SGHRS, CDR2 YFSETQ. There are 15 residues in the CDR3. Unmatched junction bases numbered 8, after V lost 0 bases and J lost 8 bases. The complete variable domain, with remaining parts taken from reference TRBV5-1 and TRBJ2-1, reads KAGVTQTPRYLIKTRGQQVTLSCSPISGHRSVSWYQQTPGQGLQFLFEYFSETQRNKGNFPGRFSGRQFSNSRSEMNVSTLELGDSALYLCASSLGGAGSDEQFFGPGTRLTVL.

This clonotype has more than one count but fewer than ten. V and J are TRBV5-1 and TRBJ2-3; 8 nucleotides agree with TRBD1. The CDR3 spans 14 residues. Germline values: CDR1 SGHRS, CDR2 YFSETQ. The V gene end was trimmed by 0 bases and the J gene end by 7 bases; junction bases not matched to a gene: 4. CDR3 sequence reads: CASSLDGTGNTQYF. For the CDR3, the DNA is TGCGCCAGCAGCTTGGATGGGACAGGTAATACGCAGTATTTT.